Shown below are 30 T cell receptor beta chains from a single sample sequenced in a study of cytomegalovirus exposure and HLA in healthy donors. Amplification used 60 Vbeta primers and 13 Jbeta primers. Clones were read by immunoSEQ multiplex PCR, and TCRdb kept only the in-frame ones, dropping some. The table includes some 120,000 clones, about 72% detected once. Sequenced material: PBMCs. The receptors here all came from a man aged 25 to 40 in good health and CMV-seropositive.

The sample holds one count of this clone. The rearrangement links TRBV5-1 to TRBJ2-3; D unresolved. The germline gives CDR1 SGHRS, CDR2 YFSETQ. V was pared by 3 bases and J by 5 bases, with 7 bases between. This CDR3 contains 12 residues. Here the CDR3 DNA reads TGCGCCAGCAGCTGGCAACGAGATACGCAGTATTTT. Translation gives CASSWQRDTQYF.

J is TRBJ2-2 and V is TRBV7-3, with D unclear. The CDR3 contains 14 residues. Germline values: CDR1 SGHTA, CDR2 FQGTGA. Between the trimmed V and J ends, which lost 4 bases and 7 bases, there was a span of 13 bases. As DNA, the CDR3 is TGTGCCAGCAGCTCTGTCGGGTCCGGCGGGGAGCTGTTTTTT. Its translation: CASSSVGSGGELFF.

V is TRBV11-2 and J is TRBJ2-1, with a tentative D call TRBD2 (6 bases). V was shortened by 1 base and J by 8 bases, with 12 bases between the two germline ends. The CDR3 is 14 amino acids. Germline-derived CDR1 and CDR2 are SGHAT and FQNNGV. The CDR3 reads CASSLARAGHEQFF. The DNA of the CDR3 is TGTGCCAGCAGCTTAGCTAGGGCGGGGCATGAGCAGTTCTTC.

The chain joins TRBV7-9 to TRBJ2-1; D is possibly TRBD1 (6 bases). The CDR3 has 12 amino acids. The germline gives CDR1 SEHNR, CDR2 FQNEAQ (reference sequence). V shed 7 bases and J shed 9 bases, with 13 bases lying between them. Here the CDR3 DNA reads TGTGCCAGCACCCTTCGACAGGCTGAGCAGTTCTTC. This gives the protein CASTLRQAEQFF.

The V gene is TRBV7-2, the J gene TRBJ1-1; D uncertain. CDR3 length: 14 amino acids. Germline lookup yields CDR1 SGHTA and CDR2 FQGNSA. V was pared by 2 bases and J by 4 bases, with 11 bases between. The CDR3 reads CASSLSGVSTEAFF. The CDR3 DNA follows: TGTGCCAGCAGCTTATCTGGTGTGAGCACTGAAGCTTTCTTT.

This clone was seen a handful of times. CDR3 sequence (DNA): TGTGCCAGCAGCTCGTCACCAGGGGGTAACTATGGCTACACCTTC. This translates into CASSSSPGGNYGYTF. The chain is built from TRBV11-3 and TRBJ1-2; 7 bases line up with TRBD1. The CDR3 has 15 amino acids. J was trimmed by 1 base and V by 4 bases; bases with no gene match: 6. CDR1 is SGHNT, CDR2 YENEEA, per germline. The variable domain in full, with the rest retrieved from reference TRBV11-3 and TRBJ1-2, is EAGVVQSPRYKIIEKKQPVAFWCNPISGHNTLYWYLQNLGQGPELLIRYENEEAVDDSQLPKDRFSAERLKGVDSTLKIQPAELGDSAVYLCASSSSPGGNYGYTFGSGTRLTVV.

The chain couples TRBV6-5 to TRBJ2-5; 7 bases are a match to TRBD2. This CDR3 region has 14 residues. J gave up 5 bases and V 6 bases, and 9 bases lay outside the gene matches. Germline values: CDR1 MNHEY, CDR2 SVGAGI. The CDR3: CASRRQRLAETQYF. The CDR3 nucleotides are TGTGCCAGCAGGAGACAGCGACTAGCCGAGACCCAGTACTTC.

The chain uses TRBV4-1 and TRBJ1-4; TRBD1 might be the D (5 bases). The CDR3 is 14 residues long. V shed 3 bases and J shed 10 bases, with 15 bases lying between them. In germline, CDR1 is MGHRA, CDR2 YSYEKL. The CDR3 here is CASSQVGRDRKLFF. DNA of the CDR3: TGCGCCAGCAGCCAGGTAGGACGAGACAGAAAACTGTTTTTT.

The rearrangement joins TRBV7-2 to TRBJ2-7, with 7 bases aligning to TRBD2. The CDR3 length is 13 residues. CDR1 is SGHTA and CDR2 is FQGNSA in the germline V gene. Trimming at V came to 3 bases and at J to 8 bases, leaving 7 bases not matched to a gene. CDR3 sequence reads: CASSLPSGTQQYF. CDR3 bases: TGTGCCAGCAGCTTGCCTAGCGGTACCCAGCAGTACTTC.

To note about this clone: Different DNA sequences within this sample yield the same CDR3. The CDR3 sequence is CASSPGGTGELFF. Here the CDR3 DNA reads TGCGCCAGCAGCCCGGGTGGAACCGGGGAGCTGTTTTTT. The chain links TRBV5-1 to TRBJ2-2, with D hard to call. This CDR3 is 13 amino acids long. V gave up 4 bases and J gave up 5 bases, with 9 bases separating them. CDR1 and CDR2 (germline): SGHRS, YFSETQ.

The rearrangement joins TRBV25-1 to TRBJ1-4; 8 bases fit TRBD1. Germline CDR1 is MGHDK and CDR2 is SYGVNS. With V trimmed by 3 bases and J by 3 bases, 3 bases remained unmatched. The CDR3 extends over 15 amino acids. CDR3 DNA: TGTGCCAGCAGTGAGCAGGGGGCAGCTAATGAAAAACTGTTTTTT. Translation: CASSEQGAANEKLFF.

The V and J genes are TRBV4-2 and TRBJ2-3; D is unresolved. CDR1 and CDR2 (germline): LGHNA, YNFKEQ. V gave up 4 bases and J gave up 0 bases, with 14 bases separating them. The CDR3 spans 16 residues. CDR3 nucleotide sequence: TGTGCCAGCAGCCCCCGGAGCACCCTTAGCACAGATACGCAGTATTTT. Protein sequence: CASSPRSTLSTDTQYF.

The chain joins TRBV5-4 to TRBJ2-4; D remains unclear. This CDR3 spans 14 amino acids. V was pared by 4 bases and J by 9 bases, with 17 bases between. Germline lookup yields CDR1 SGHNT and CDR2 YYREEE (reference sequence). The CDR3, as DNA: TGTGCCAGCAGCCCCGACTCCACTTCGGGCATTCAGTACTTC. Residues: CASSPDSTSGIQYF.

J is TRBJ2-5 and V is TRBV7-9; 7 bases map to TRBD1. Trimming at V came to 3 bases and at J to 5 bases, leaving 9 bases not matched to a gene. In germline, CDR1 is SEHNR, CDR2 FQNEAQ (reference sequence). The CDR3 loop spans 15 amino acids. The CDR3 loop is CASSFPTGWTETQYF. Here the CDR3 DNA reads TGTGCCAGCAGCTTCCCGACAGGGTGGACCGAGACCCAGTACTTC.

The chain combines TRBV19 with TRBJ2-1, with TRBD2 as a possible D gene (5 bases). The ends were cut back, 2 bases at V and 1 base at J, with 9 bases in the middle. CDR1 and CDR2 from the germline V gene are LNHDA and SQIVND (reference sequence). The CDR3 is 15 residues long. The CDR3 coding sequence is TGTGCCAGTAGTATATATCTAGCTTCCTACAATGAGCAGTTCTTC. Residues: CASSIYLASYNEQFF.

This chain uses TRBV18 with TRBJ1-2; 8 nucleotides match TRBD1. The J segment lost 6 bases and the V segment lost 0 bases, leaving 9 bases of the junction unmatched. The CDR3 has 16 amino acids. Per the germline V gene, CDR1 is KGHSH and CDR2 is LQKENI. DNA for the CDR3: TGTGCCAGCTCACCACCAACTCGACAGGGGTCTGATGGCTACACCTTC. Amino acid sequence: CASSPPTRQGSDGYTF. Looking up the rest from reference TRBV18 and TRBJ1-2 gives the full variable domain: NAGVMQNPRHLVRRRGQEARLRCSPMKGHSHVYWYRQLPEEGLKFMVYLQKENIIDESGMPKERFSAEFPKEGPSILRIQQVVRGDSAAYFCASSPPTRQGSDGYTFGSGTRLTVV.

The chain couples TRBV5-6 to TRBJ2-5; 7 bases line up with TRBD2. Trimming removed 9 bases from V and 4 bases from J; junction bases left unmatched: 12. Germline assignment: CDR1 SGHDT and CDR2 YYEEEE. The CDR3 is made up of 14 amino acids. CDR3 in DNA: TGTGCCACCGGAGCGGGAAGGGGTGGAGAGACCCAGTACTTC. It codes for CATGAGRGGETQYF.

This clone is classed as medium-sized. The chain has TRBV11-2 and TRBJ2-7, with 9 nucleotides matching TRBD1. The junction had 7 bases not matched to a gene; V was cut back by 3 bases and J by 7 bases. CDR1 is SGHAT, CDR2 FQNNGV, per germline. The CDR3 sequence is 14 residues long. Written as DNA, the CDR3 is TGTGCCAGCAGCTTGGGGGACAGGGTAGAGGAGCAGTACTTC. This gives the protein CASSLGDRVEEQYF.

The CDR3 nucleotides read TGTGCCAGCAGCTTAATCCCCCATTCGACTAATGAGCAGTTCTTC. This encodes CASSLIPHSTNEQFF. The V and J genes are TRBV7-6 and TRBJ2-1; D is unresolved. Germline CDR1 is SGHVS and CDR2 is FNYEAQ. V dropped 2 bases and J dropped 7 bases, with 15 bases sitting between them. CDR3 length: 15 residues.

This clone has a handful of counts. This sequence joins TRBV28 and TRBJ1-1, with D perhaps TRBD1 (6 bases). Trimming took 5 bases from V and 10 from J, leaving 17 bases between them. The CDR3 is made up of 13 amino acids. Germline V gene sequence: CDR1 MDHEN, CDR2 SYDVKM. CDR3 residues: CASSPRGGRGAFF. DNA for the CDR3: TGTGCCAGCAGTCCACGAGGGGGGAGGGGAGCTTTCTTT.

This chain joins TRBV5-6 and TRBJ2-2; D may be TRBD1 (5 bases). The CDR3 consists of 17 residues. In germline, CDR1 is SGHDT, CDR2 YYEEEE. Trimming left V 4 bases short and J 5 bases short, with 21 bases between. In DNA, the CDR3 is TGTGCCAGCAGCAACTGGGGCCCCAGGAGATTGACCGGGGAGCTGTTTTTT. It encodes CASSNWGPRRLTGELFF.

The chain has TRBV10-1 and TRBJ2-7, with unresolved D. CDR1 is WNHNN and CDR2 is SYGVQD in the germline V gene (reference sequence). This CDR3 is built from 14 residues. The V end lost 2 bases, the J end lost 2 bases, and 10 bases lay between the germline ends. CDR3 in amino acids: CASSESLDPYEQYF. CDR3 sequence (DNA): TGCGCCAGCAGTGAGAGTCTAGACCCCTACGAGCAGTACTTC.

The genes are TRBV19 and TRBJ1-1, with 10 nucleotides matching TRBD1. Germline CDR1 reads LNHDA; CDR2 reads SQIVND (reference sequence). The ends lost 4 bases at V and 1 base at J; junction bases unmatched: 3. The CDR3 extends over 15 amino acids. CDR3: CASSKDRGRNTEAFF. In nucleotides, the CDR3 is TGTGCCAGTAGTAAGGACAGGGGGAGGAACACTGAAGCTTTCTTT.

This rearrangement joins TRBV4-3 to TRBJ1-1; tentatively, D is TRBD1 (6 bases). The CDR3 has 15 amino acids. Trimming pared 3 bases from V and 6 bases from J, leaving 17 bases between. Germline lookup yields CDR1 LGHNA and CDR2 YSLEER. The CDR3 loop is CASSQGSGAEAEAFF. The CDR3 DNA reads TGCGCCAGCAGCCAGGGGTCAGGGGCGGAGGCTGAAGCTTTCTTT.

The chain couples TRBV27 to TRBJ2-7, with D perhaps TRBD2 (5 bases). Deletions cut 6 bases from V and 3 bases from J, with 15 bases between. Looked up from germline, CDR1 is MNHEY and CDR2 is SMNVEV (reference sequence). The CDR3 loop spans 14 amino acids. The CDR3: CASSGIGNSYEQYF. The CDR3 DNA sequence: TGTGCCAGCAGCGGGATCGGTAATAGCTACGAGCAGTACTTC.

The gene calls are TRBV29-1 and TRBJ2-1; D remains ambiguous. The CDR3 is 15 amino acids. Trimming pared 1 base from V and 0 bases from J, leaving 10 bases between. Germline loops: CDR1 SQVTM, CDR2 ANQGSEA. This chain's CDR3 is CSVEVAPLSYNEQFF. CDR3 DNA sequence: TGCAGCGTTGAAGTGGCTCCGCTCTCCTACAATGAGCAGTTCTTC.

The rearrangement joins TRBV2 to TRBJ2-7; D is unclear. V lost 10 bases and J lost 0, with 10 bases in between. CDR1 is SNHLY and CDR2 is FYNNEI in the germline V gene. There are 12 residues in the CDR3. The CDR3 DNA reads TGTGCCACCACACCCCGCTCCTACGAGCAGTACTTC. It encodes CATTPRSYEQYF.

The V gene is TRBV5-1, the J gene TRBJ2-5, with 9 nucleotides matching TRBD2. The CDR3 length is 16 residues. Germline V gene lookup returns CDR1 SGHRS and CDR2 YFSETQ. V lost 4 bases, J lost 4 bases, and 11 bases stayed unmatched. CDR3 sequence: CASSPGMVAGVETQYF. Here the CDR3 DNA reads TGCGCCAGCAGCCCGGGGATGGTAGCGGGAGTAGAGACCCAGTACTTC. The variable domain in full, with the rest retrieved from reference TRBV5-1 and TRBJ2-5, is KAGVTQTPRYLIKTRGQQVTLSCSPISGHRSVSWYQQTPGQGLQFLFEYFSETQRNKGNFPGRFSGRQFSNSRSEMNVSTLELGDSALYLCASSPGMVAGVETQYFGPGTRLLVL.

The table lists this clone with a few counts. The rearrangement links TRBV7-9 to TRBJ2-2; possibly TRBD2 for D (6 bases). Trimming shortened V by 3 bases and J by 4 bases, and 12 bases separated the two germline ends. In germline, CDR1 is SEHNR, CDR2 FQNEAQ (reference sequence). The CDR3 covers 15 residues. CDR3 in amino acids: CASSFGGGPTGELFF. CDR3 DNA: TGTGCCAGCAGCTTTGGGGGAGGCCCCACCGGGGAGCTGTTTTTT.

V usage is TRBV9 and J usage is TRBJ1-1; D may be TRBD1 (6 bases). CDR1 is SGDLS, CDR2 YYNGEE, per germline. CDR3 length equals 13 residues. Deletions cut 2 bases from V and 5 bases from J, with 10 bases between. CDR3 bases: TGTGCCAGCAGCGTCAAAGGGGGTACTGAAGCTTTCTTT. Translating gives CASSVKGGTEAFF.